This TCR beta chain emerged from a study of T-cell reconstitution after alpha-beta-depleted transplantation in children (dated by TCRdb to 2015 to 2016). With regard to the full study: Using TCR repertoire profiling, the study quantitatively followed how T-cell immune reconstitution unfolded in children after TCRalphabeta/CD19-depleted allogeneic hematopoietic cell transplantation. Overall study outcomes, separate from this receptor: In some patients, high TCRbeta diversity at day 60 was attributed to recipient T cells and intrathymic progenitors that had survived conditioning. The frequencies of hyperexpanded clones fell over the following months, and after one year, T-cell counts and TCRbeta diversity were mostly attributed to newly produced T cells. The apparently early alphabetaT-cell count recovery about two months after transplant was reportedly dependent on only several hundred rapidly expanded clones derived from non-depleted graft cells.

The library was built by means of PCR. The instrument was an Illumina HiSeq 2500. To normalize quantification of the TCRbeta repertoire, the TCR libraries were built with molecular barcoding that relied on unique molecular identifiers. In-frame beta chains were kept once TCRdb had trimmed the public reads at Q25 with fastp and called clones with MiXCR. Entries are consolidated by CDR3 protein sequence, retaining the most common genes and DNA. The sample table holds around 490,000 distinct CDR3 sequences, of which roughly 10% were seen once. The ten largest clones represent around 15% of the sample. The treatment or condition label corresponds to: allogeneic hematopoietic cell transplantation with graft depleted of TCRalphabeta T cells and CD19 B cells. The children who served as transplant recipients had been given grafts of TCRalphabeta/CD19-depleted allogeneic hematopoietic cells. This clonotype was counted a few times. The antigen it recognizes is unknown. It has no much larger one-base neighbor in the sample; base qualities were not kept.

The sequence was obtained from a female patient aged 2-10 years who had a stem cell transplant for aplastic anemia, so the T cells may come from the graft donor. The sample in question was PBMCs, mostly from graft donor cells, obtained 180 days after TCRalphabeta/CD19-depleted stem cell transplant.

The DNA sequence is given as TGTGCCAGCAGTTACGGAACAGGGGATTACAATGAGCAGTTCTTC. It encodes CASSYGTGDYNEQFF. The chain employs TRBV6-5 and TRBJ2-1, with TRBD1 identical over 7 junction bases. Unmatched junction bases come to 5, with V trimmed by 2 bases and J by 4 bases. Including cysteine and phenylalanine, the CDR3 has 15 amino acids. The read is trimmed to its CDR3 DNA, 45 bases read in frame from base 1. CDR1 MNHEY and CDR2 SVGAGI are derived from the germline V gene.